These 20 T cell receptor beta chains came from one sample sequenced in a study of blood T cell repertoires in COVID-19. Clones were sequenced by immunoSEQ multiplex PCR, and TCRdb holds only the in-frame ones, with some missing. Of around 250,000 clones in the sample, approximately 82% were seen once. Sequencing input: peripheral blood. The receptor source for this set is a man aged 25 to 45 who had recovered from COVID-19.

This chain links TRBV10-2 with TRBJ1-2, with D possibly TRBD1 on 5 matching bases. The ends were cut back, 8 bases at V and 8 bases at J, with 30 bases in the middle. The CDR3 runs to 17 residues. The V gene's germline CDR1 is WSHSY and CDR2 SAAADI. The CDR3 DNA reads TGCGCCAGCGCCCGGGAGCTTCACTCTAGGGGACTATCGGGCTACACCTTC. Translation: CASARELHSRGLSGYTF.

The gene calls are TRBV3-1 (or the pseudogene TRBV3-2) and TRBJ1-6; D not resolved. V dropped 0 bases and J dropped 5 bases, with 11 bases sitting between them. Looked up from germline, CDR1 is LGHDT and CDR2 is YNNKEL (reference sequence). This CDR3 has 16 amino acids. In DNA, the CDR3 is TGTGCCAGCAGCCAAGAAAGCCCCAGGAATAATTCACCCCTCCACTTT. Protein sequence: CASSQESPRNNSPLHF.

DNA of the CDR3: TGCGCCAGCAGCTTGGATGGAGCAGGGGTTGAAGCTTTCTTT. Residues: CASSLDGAGVEAFF. The V and J genes are TRBV5-1 and TRBJ1-1, with a tentative D call TRBD1 (6 bases). Germline V CDR1 and CDR2: SGHRS, YFSETQ. V lost 0 bases and J 7 bases, leaving 13 bases between the germline ends. There are 14 residues in the CDR3.

The rearrangement links TRBV3-1 (or the pseudogene TRBV3-2) to TRBJ1-5; D remains unclear. The CDR3 is 14 residues long. V shed 0 bases and J shed 6 bases, with 9 bases lying between them. The germline V gene encodes CDR1 LGHDT and CDR2 YNNKEL (reference sequence). The CDR3 spells CASSQDGWSQPQHF. CDR3 in DNA: TGTGCCAGCAGCCAAGATGGGTGGAGTCAGCCCCAGCATTTT.

J is TRBJ1-3 and V is TRBV5-6, with TRBD1 identical over 10 bases. Germline trimming cut 3 bases from V and 0 bases from J; bases unmatched to any gene: 3. Germline-derived CDR1 and CDR2 are SGHDT and YYEEEE. This CDR3 is 16 amino acids long. The CDR3 nucleotides read TGTGCCAGCAGCTGGACAGGGGGGTACTCTGGAAACACCATATATTTT. Protein product: CASSWTGGYSGNTIYF.

The chain recombines TRBV2 with TRBJ2-7, with 7 bases matching TRBD1. Germline CDR1 is SNHLY and CDR2 is FYNNEI. J lost 5 bases, V lost 6 bases, and 7 bases had no gene match. The CDR3 is made up of 13 amino acids. The CDR3 nucleotides read TGTGCCAGCAGGGTGACAGGGTCCGACGAGCAGTACGTC. Its protein is CASRVTGSDEQYV.

The chain joins TRBV19 to TRBJ2-3, with TRBD2 matching 12 bases. The CDR3 spans 16 residues. Losses at the gene ends were 5 bases for V and 3 bases for J; bases not matched to a gene: 6. From germline, CDR1 is LNHDA and CDR2 SQIVND (reference sequence). CDR3 protein: CASSSPTSGGTDTQYF. For the CDR3, the DNA is TGTGCCAGTAGTTCCCCGACTAGCGGGGGTACAGATACGCAGTATTTT.

The V call is TRBV3-1 (or the pseudogene TRBV3-2), the J call TRBJ2-1; 10 positions agree with TRBD1. V shed 3 bases and J 7 bases; nucleotides not matched to a gene: 0. CDR3 length equals 13 residues. Per germline, CDR1 LGHDT and CDR2 YNNKEL (reference sequence). The CDR3, as DNA: TGTGCCAGCAGCCAGGGACAGGGGAATGAGCAGTTCTTC. This gives the protein CASSQGQGNEQFF.

The chain recombines TRBV6-5 with TRBJ2-2; a weak D match, TRBD1 (6 bases). V lost 4 bases to trimming and J lost 5 bases, with 11 bases between them. Per the germline V gene, CDR1 is MNHEY and CDR2 is SVGAGI. This CDR3 has 14 residues. The CDR3 coding sequence is TGTGCCAGCAGTTTACAGGGAGATACCGGGGAGCTGTTTTTT. Its translation is CASSLQGDTGELFF.

This chain links TRBV11-2 with TRBJ1-3, with D hard to call. This CDR3 is built from 15 residues. CDR1 is SGHAT, CDR2 FQNNGV, per germline. V lost 1 base and J lost 1, with 8 bases in between. As DNA, the CDR3 is TGTGCCAGCAGCTTAGGGGCGTTTTCTGGAAACACCATATATTTT. It codes for CASSLGAFSGNTIYF.

On this clone: Other DNA sequences in this sample translate to the same CDR3. This chain connects TRBV5-1 to TRBJ2-3; D not certain. In germline, CDR1 is SGHRS, CDR2 YFSETQ. This CDR3 region has 13 residues. V shed 0 bases and J shed 3 bases, with 5 bases lying between them. This CDR3 reads CASSLAGTDTQYF. CDR3 coding DNA: TGCGCCAGCAGCTTGGCCGGTACAGATACGCAGTATTTT.

The V and J genes are TRBV27 and TRBJ1-1; a possible D gene is TRBD1 (5 bases). The CDR3 covers 13 residues. V lost 4 bases to trimming and J lost 4 bases, with 10 bases between them. CDR1 MNHEY and CDR2 SMNVEV come from the germline V gene (reference sequence). CDR3 sequence: CASSWLQGTEAFF. CDR3 in DNA: TGTGCCAGCAGTTGGCTCCAGGGCACTGAAGCTTTCTTT.

This sequence joins TRBV5-1 and TRBJ2-3, with D maybe TRBD1 (5 bases). Germline CDR1 reads SGHRS; CDR2 reads YFSETQ. The V gene lost 0 bases and the J gene lost 4 bases, with 12 bases spanning the gap. The CDR3 consists of 15 residues. CDR3 region: CASSLASLGADTQYF. The CDR3 region has the DNA TGCGCCAGCAGCTTGGCAAGCTTAGGGGCAGATACGCAGTATTTT.

This chain uses TRBV6-1 with TRBJ2-7; D remains unclear. V was pared by 2 bases and J by 3 bases, with 11 bases between. Germline CDR1 is MNHNS and CDR2 is SASEGT. The CDR3 spans 14 residues. CDR3 sequence reads: CASSEYTPYYEQYV. As DNA, the CDR3 is TGTGCCAGCAGTGAATACACACCATACTACGAGCAGTACGTC.

The gene calls are TRBV19 and TRBJ2-3; 7 bases agree with TRBD2. This CDR3 is 16 amino acids long. The germline CDR1 and CDR2 sequences are LNHDA and SQIVND (reference sequence). V shed 5 bases, J shed 4 bases, and the junction held 12 bases outside the gene matches. The CDR3 coding sequence is TGTGCCAGTAGTCCGTCCCGGGGGACTACCGCAGATACGCAGTATTTT. This gives the protein CASSPSRGTTADTQYF.

The chain combines TRBV10-3 with TRBJ1-1; D might be TRBD1 (6 bases). Trimming stripped 8 bases from V and 4 bases from J, with 23 bases between. This CDR3 comprises 16 residues. In germline, CDR1 is ENHRY, CDR2 SYGVKD. The CDR3 loop reads CAIFDPGTEGGTEAFF. The CDR3 nucleotides read TGTGCCATCTTTGATCCGGGTACGGAAGGGGGCACTGAAGCTTTCTTT.

The rearrangement links TRBV21-1 to TRBJ2-1; TRBD1 reflects the table's D call only, with no check against the DNA. TRBV21-1 is a pseudogene. The CDR3 loop spans 16 amino acids. CDR3 residues: CASSKAGSSSYNEQFF. The DNA for the CDR3 is TGTGCCAGCAGCAAAGCGGGCAGCAGCTCCTACAATGAGCAGTTCTTC.

With respect to this clone: Other DNA sequences in the same sample also yield this CDR3. The rearrangement uses TRBV5-1 and TRBJ1-3, with TRBD1 as a possible D gene (6 bases). V was trimmed by 4 bases and J by 0 bases, leaving 8 bases between them. CDR1 is SGHRS, CDR2 YFSETQ, per germline. CDR3 length: 14 amino acids. CDR3 DNA sequence: TGCGCCAGCAGCGCGGACAGCTCTGGAAACACCATATATTTT. It is translated as CASSADSSGNTIYF. The entire variable domain, with the rest obtained from reference TRBV5-1 and TRBJ1-3, is as follows: KAGVTQTPRYLIKTRGQQVTLSCSPISGHRSVSWYQQTPGQGLQFLFEYFSETQRNKGNFPGRFSGRQFSNSRSEMNVSTLELGDSALYLCASSADSSGNTIYFGEGSWLTVV.

This sequence joins TRBV2 and TRBJ2-5; a weak D match, TRBD2 (5 bases). The germline gives CDR1 SNHLY, CDR2 FYNNEI. The CDR3 length is 14 residues. The germline V and J ends were trimmed by 8 bases and 5 bases, with 18 bases remaining between them. CDR3 amino acids: CASGVLVALETQYF. For the CDR3, the DNA is TGTGCCAGCGGGGTACTAGTGGCGTTGGAGACCCAGTACTTC.

CDR3 bases: TGTGCCAGCAGCTTGGGCGAAAAACTGTTTTTT. Translation: CASSLGEKLFF. The rearrangement uses TRBV11-2 and TRBJ1-4; D unclear. Germline V CDR1 and CDR2: SGHAT, FQNNGV. The V gene lost 3 bases and the J gene lost 8 bases, with 4 bases spanning the gap. CDR3 size: 11 residues.